The rows below give T cell receptor beta chains drawn from one sample of a study of blood T cell repertoires in COVID-19. The method was immunoSEQ multiplex PCR; TCRdb's version includes in-frame clones alone and lacks a portion of them. The table records tens of thousands of clones, about 89% of them present only once. Sequenced input: peripheral blood. These receptors were collected from a human donor in a cohort sampled during active COVID-19. The CDR3 runs from the conserved cysteine through the conserved F or W. D genes are given only for firm matches. The listing skips clone size in some rows; elsewhere it reads once, few, many or a size class.

V: TRBV5-1
J: TRBJ2-1
size: -
D: -
DNA: TGCGCCAGCAGCTTGGGGGCTGCGAATGAGCAGTTCTTC
CDR3: CASSLGAANEQFF

V: TRBV7-2
J: TRBJ2-1
size: -
D: TRBD2
DNA: TGTGCCAGCAGCTCTAGCGGGGGACTTCGAGGTGAGCAGTTCTTC
CDR3: CASSSSGGLRGEQFF

V: TRBV18
J: TRBJ1-2
size: -
D: -
DNA: TGTGCCAGCTCACCAATGGGCCGACCAGGGTCTAACTATGGCTACACCTTC
CDR3: CASSPMGRPGSNYGYTF

V: TRBV18
J: TRBJ1-2
size: -
D: -
DNA: TGTGCCAGCTCACCCCCAACAAGTCTCTATGGCTACACCTTC
CDR3: CASSPPTSLYGYTF

V: TRBV7-9
J: TRBJ2-2
size: few
D: -
DNA: TGTGCCAGCAGCCCTAACCTGGAGGTCGGGGAGCTGTTTTTT
CDR3: CASSPNLEVGELFF

V: TRBV3-1/TRBV3-2
J: TRBJ2-5
size: -
D: TRBD1
DNA: TGTGCCAGCAGCCGGAGACAGGGTGGGGAGACCCAGTACTTC
CDR3: CASSRRQGGETQYF

V: TRBV9
J: TRBJ2-2
size: -
D: -
DNA: TGTGCCAGCAGAATGGACGGAGGGATTAACACCGGGGAGCTGTTTTTT
CDR3: CASRMDGGINTGELFF

V: TRBV9
J: TRBJ2-2
size: -
D: -
DNA: TGTGCCAGCAGCGTAAGGGGCGATTCGAACACCGGGGAGCTGTTTTTT
CDR3: CASSVRGDSNTGELFF

V: TRBV28
J: TRBJ1-5
size: -
D: -
DNA: TGTGCCAGCAGTCAGGGTAGTCAGCCCCAGCATTTT
CDR3: CASSQGSQPQHF

V: TRBV11-3
J: TRBJ1-1
size: few
D: -
DNA: TGTGCCAGCAGCTTAGATCAGGACACTGAAGCTTTCTTT
CDR3: CASSLDQDTEAFF

V: TRBV19
J: TRBJ2-2
size: -
D: -
DNA: TGTGCCAGTAGGCTAACCTACACCGGGGAGCTGTTTTTT
CDR3: CASRLTYTGELFF

V: TRBV3-1/TRBV3-2
J: TRBJ2-1
size: -
D: TRBD2
DNA: TGTGCCAGCAGCCAAGAATGGGGTAGCGGGCTGGAGCAGTTCTTC
CDR3: CASSQEWGSGLEQFF

V: TRBV4-1
J: TRBJ2-2
size: -
D: TRBD2
DNA: TGCGCCAGCAGCCAAGTCGGACTAGCGGAGAACACCGGGGAGCTGTTTTTT
CDR3: CASSQVGLAENTGELFF

V: TRBV7-2
J: TRBJ1-1
size: -
D: -
DNA: TGTGCCAGCAGCTTAGCGACCCGGGGGACTGAAGCTTTCTTT
CDR3: CASSLATRGTEAFF

V: TRBV12-3/TRBV12-4
J: TRBJ2-2
size: -
D: -
DNA: TGTGCCAGCAGTTTGGGGCGCACCGGGGAGCTGTTTTTT
CDR3: CASSLGRTGELFF

V: TRBV11-2
J: TRBJ2-1
size: -
D: TRBD2
DNA: TGTGCCAGCAGCCGATACTTAGCGGGAGTGGATAATGAGCAGTTCTTC
CDR3: CASSRYLAGVDNEQFF

V: TRBV7-8
J: TRBJ2-3
size: -
D: TRBD2
DNA: TGTGCCAGCAGCGGCGGGGCCTTCGGGGGGACAGATACGCAGTATTTT
CDR3: CASSGGAFGGTDTQYF

V: TRBV28
J: TRBJ1-4
size: -
D: -
DNA: TGTGCCAGCAGTTTTCAGGGCTCCCGAACTAATGAAAAACTGTTTTTT
CDR3: CASSFQGSRTNEKLFF

V: TRBV3-1/TRBV3-2
J: TRBJ2-7
size: -
D: TRBD2
DNA: TGTGCCAGCAGCCAAGATAGCGGGAGGTACGAGCAGTACTTC
CDR3: CASSQDSGRYEQYF

V: TRBV28
J: TRBJ1-5
size: -
D: -
DNA: TGTGCCAGCAGTCCTACAGGGAATCAGCCCCAGCATTTT
CDR3: CASSPTGNQPQHF

V: TRBV9
J: TRBJ2-1
size: -
D: TRBD2
DNA: TGTGCCAGCAGCCCGCTAGCGGGAGCCACGCATGAGCAGTTCTTC
CDR3: CASSPLAGATHEQFF

V: TRBV19
J: TRBJ2-1
size: -
D: -
DNA: TGTGCCAGTAGTAGGCAGGGGAAATCCTACAATGAGCAGTTCTTC
CDR3: CASSRQGKSYNEQFF

V: TRBV9
J: TRBJ2-5
size: -
D: TRBD1
DNA: TGTGCCAGCAGCCCTTCACAGGGGGCGACCCAGTACTTC
CDR3: CASSPSQGATQYF

V: TRBV6-5
J: TRBJ2-2
size: few
D: -
DNA: TGTGCCAGCAGTTACCAGGGGTACACCGGGGAGCTGTTTTTT
CDR3: CASSYQGYTGELFF

V: TRBV27
J: TRBJ2-7
size: -
D: -
DNA: TGTGCCAGCAGTCGCGGGGGCGGAGTCTACGAGCAGTACTTC
CDR3: CASSRGGGVYEQYF

V: TRBV5-4
J: TRBJ2-5
size: -
D: TRBD1
DNA: TGTGCCAGCAGCACGACAGGGCGAGAGACCCAGTACTTC
CDR3: CASSTTGRETQYF

V: TRBV14
J: TRBJ2-5
size: -
D: -
DNA: TGTGCCAGCAGCCGAAGACGAGACAGACAAGAGACCCAGTACTTC
CDR3: CASSRRRDRQETQYF

V: TRBV20-1
J: TRBJ2-7
size: -
D: -
DNA: TGCAGTGCTAGCGGGAGATACGAGCAGTACTTC
CDR3: CSASGRYEQYF

V: TRBV18
J: TRBJ1-4
size: -
D: TRBD1
DNA: TGTGCCAGCTCACCACCCGGGACAGGAACTAATGAAAAACTGTTTTTT
CDR3: CASSPPGTGTNEKLFF

V: TRBV10-3
J: TRBJ1-2
size: -
D: TRBD1
DNA: TGTGCCATCGGTCTACAGGGGATGAACTATGGCTACACCTTC
CDR3: CAIGLQGMNYGYTF

V: TRBV11-2
J: TRBJ2-7
size: -
D: TRBD2
DNA: TGTGCCAGCAGCTTATCCCCGACTAGCGGGAGCTCCTACGAGCAGTACTTC
CDR3: CASSLSPTSGSSYEQYF

V: TRBV6-5
J: TRBJ1-1
size: -
D: -
DNA: TGTGCCAGCAATCTCCAGGGGAAGAACACTGAAGCTTTCTTT
CDR3: CASNLQGKNTEAFF

V: TRBV2
J: TRBJ2-6
size: -
D: TRBD2
DNA: TGTGCCAGTCTAGCGGGTTCGAGCTCTGGGGCCAACGTCCTGACTTTC
CDR3: CASLAGSSSGANVLTF

V: TRBV28
J: TRBJ2-6
size: -
D: -
DNA: TGTGCCAGCAGTAAAGAGGCTGGGGCCAACGTCCTGACTTTC
CDR3: CASSKEAGANVLTF

V: TRBV25-1
J: TRBJ1-2
size: -
D: -
DNA: TGTGCCAGCAGTGACCTGACAGCTCTCTATGGCTACACCTTC
CDR3: CASSDLTALYGYTF

V: TRBV3-1/TRBV3-2
J: TRBJ2-1
size: few
D: TRBD2
DNA: TGTGCCAGCAGCCAAGATAGGCTAGCGGGACGAGATGAGCAGTTCTTC
CDR3: CASSQDRLAGRDEQFF

V: TRBV6-2/TRBV6-3
J: TRBJ1-1
size: few
D: -
DNA: TGTGCCAGCAGCCTACAGGGCTGGAACACTGAAGCTTTCTTT
CDR3: CASSLQGWNTEAFF

V: TRBV7-2
J: TRBJ1-3
size: -
D: -
DNA: TGTGCCAGCAGCTTAGCTAGTACTCCCTCTGGAAACACCATATATTTT
CDR3: CASSLASTPSGNTIYF

V: TRBV10-3
J: TRBJ2-7
size: -
D: TRBD2
DNA: TGTGCCATCAGTGAGTCGACCGGGGCGGGAGCTTTTTACGAGCAGTACTTC
CDR3: CAISESTGAGAFYEQYF

V: TRBV28
J: TRBJ1-4
size: -
D: TRBD1
DNA: TGTGCCAGCAGTTACCAGGGGGCAACTAATGAAAAACTGTTTTTT
CDR3: CASSYQGATNEKLFF

V: TRBV7-3
J: TRBJ2-2
size: -
D: TRBD2
DNA: TGTGCCAGCAGCCCCTGGACTAGCGGGAACACCGGGGAGCTGTTTTTT
CDR3: CASSPWTSGNTGELFF

V: TRBV9
J: TRBJ2-1
size: -
D: -
DNA: TGTGCCAGCAGCGTTGATAGACTAGTCGACAATGAGCAGTTCTTC
CDR3: CASSVDRLVDNEQFF

V: TRBV19
J: TRBJ2-2
size: -
D: -
DNA: TGTGCCAGTAGTCTGGCCGGGTTTTCCCCGGACGGAGGTATAGCTGGGGAGCTGTTTTTT
CDR3: CASSLAGFSPDGGIAGELFF

V: TRBV7-8
J: TRBJ1-1
size: once
D: -
DNA: TGTGCCAGCACCAGGGGTATAATGGACACTGAAGCTTTCTTT
CDR3: CASTRGIMDTEAFF

V: TRBV21-1
J: TRBJ1-5
size: -
D: -
DNA: TGTGCCAGCAGCAATCGGGTGGGGGGGAACAATCAGCCCCAGCATTTT
CDR3: CASSNRVGGNNQPQHF

V: TRBV7-9
J: TRBJ2-7
size: -
D: -
DNA: TGTGCCAGCAGCTTACAGGCGATAGACCCCTACGAGCAGTACTTC
CDR3: CASSLQAIDPYEQYF

V: TRBV9
J: TRBJ2-1
size: once
D: -
DNA: TGTGCCAGCAGCCCAGGGCAGAATGAGCAGTTCTTC
CDR3: CASSPGQNEQFF

V: TRBV6-5
J: TRBJ2-7
size: -
D: -
DNA: TGTGCCAGCACCCCGGCGGGTGTACACTCCTACGAGCAGTACTTC
CDR3: CASTPAGVHSYEQYF

V: TRBV18
J: TRBJ2-7
size: once
D: -
DNA: TGTGCCAGCCGGCGGGGACAGCCCTCCTACGAGCAGTACTTC
CDR3: CASRRGQPSYEQYF

V: TRBV27
J: TRBJ2-1
size: -
D: TRBD2
DNA: TGTGCCAGCAGTAGAGGTTCCCTAGCGGTATACAATGAGCAGTTCTTC
CDR3: CASSRGSLAVYNEQFF

V: TRBV11-2
J: TRBJ1-1
size: -
D: TRBD1
DNA: TGTGCCAGCAGCTTAGGAGGACAGGCAAGGGGGTTTGAAGCTTTCTTT
CDR3: CASSLGGQARGFEAFF

V: TRBV11-2
J: TRBJ2-5
size: -
D: -
DNA: TGTGCCAGCAGCTTAGGGAACAGGGTCACAGAGACCCAGTACTTC
CDR3: CASSLGNRVTETQYF

V: TRBV19
J: TRBJ1-4
size: -
D: TRBD1
DNA: TGTGCCAGTAGGACCGACAGGGGAAGGGAGGAAAAACTGTTTTTT
CDR3: CASRTDRGREEKLFF

V: TRBV19
J: TRBJ1-5
size: -
D: TRBD1
DNA: TGTGCCAGTAGGATAGGACAGGGCAATCAGCCCCAGCATTTT
CDR3: CASRIGQGNQPQHF

V: TRBV28
J: TRBJ1-1
size: -
D: TRBD1
DNA: TGTGCCAGCAGTTTAGGGGACAGGGCCAACACTGAAGCTTTCTTT
CDR3: CASSLGDRANTEAFF